The entry that follows covers one T cell receptor (beta chain) sequence. What antigen it recognizes has not been identified. No base-level quality is on record; no much larger clone is a single base apart. Moderately to severely active disease, a Clinical Activity Score of at least 3, a NOSPECS grade of at least 4, and a duration under 3 months were present in ophthalmopathy patients. Any patient with an uncontrolled infection, another autoimmune disease, pregnancy or lactation was excluded. Diagnoses were established on the basis of clinical symptoms, serum thyroxine and TRAb, thyroid ultrasound, and orbital computed tomography. PBMCs were isolated from more than 9 ml of fresh peripheral blood by Ficoll-Paque density gradient centrifugation. Trizol reagent was used to extract total RNA, and RNA quality was then checked on an Agilent 2100 Bioanalyzer. The TCR beta CDR3 regions were amplified from the RNA transcripts. The first round of RT-PCR for the TCR CDR3 was performed with the HTBI primer set and the Qiagen OneStep RT-PCR kit. Libraries were constructed in a second round of multiplex PCR, after which size selection and purification were performed. Paired-end sequencing of the libraries was performed with 100 bp reads on an Illumina HiSeq2000. The paper's processing steps were these. SOAPnuke was used to process the raw data, with reads discarded if the reads contained adapters or uncalled bases, had a mean Phred below 15, or lacked an exact constant-primer or identifier match. COPE v1.2.5 was used to merge high-quality paired reads, and clonotypes were defined as unique nucleotide sequences. MiTCR v1.1 was used to align clonotypes to the IMGT TRBV, TRBD and TRBJ reference segments. Analysis was restricted to V-J combinations with a frequency above 0.0001, which covered over 98% of repertoires. The TCS score was defined as the ratio of F50 (clonal expansion) to E x V (chaos), calculated using BLOSUM62-based TCRdist between CDR3 peptides within each V-J. Welch's t-statistics and random forest reduced roughly 540 V-J features to roughly 13, which were used in a naive Bayes classifier (R e1071). The public reads were run again by TCRdb, first through fastp at Q25 and then through MiXCR, and only productive beta chains were kept. Entries are consolidated by CDR3 protein sequence, retaining the most common genes and DNA. These V and J calls are TCRdb output, not the study's own analysis. The sample table records around 360,000 distinct CDR3 sequences; approximately 16% of these occur just once. About 21% of the sample is in the top ten clones.

The sample belongs to a study of T cells in Graves' hyperthyroidism and ophthalmopathy (dated by TCRdb to about 2019). Background for the entire study: Peripheral blood was sampled at the time of initial diagnosis, prior to any treatment. To identify TCR V-J signatures that set the groups apart, the researchers used a discovery cohort of 90 to 100 patients, made up of fewer than 50 with Graves' ophthalmopathy and some 56 with stable Graves' hyperthyroidism. Prospective prediction of ophthalmopathy was tested in an independent validation cohort consisting of about 20 hyperthyroidism patients and around 16 patients who later progressed to ophthalmopathy. For training and testing, the 100 or so patients in the discovery cohort were randomly divided in a 7:3 ratio. The study also compared thyroid tissue and blood T-cell repertoires from about six Graves' hyperthyroidism patients. Once sampling was done, hyperthyroidism patients were given methimazole at a starting dose of 30 mg daily, whereas ophthalmopathy patients were given high-dose intravenous methylprednisolone. The paper describes TCR Vbeta CDR3 sequencing of some 130 peripheral blood samples, made up of fewer than 50 ophthalmopathy patients, 70 to 80 hyperthyroidism patients and around 17 progressor patients. Broad study findings and their caveats: Blood samples also contained most of the expanded thyroid clonotypes (frequency above 0.001), which suggests that blood repertoires may reflect thyroid immune responses. In validation, progression to ophthalmopathy was predicted by the model with around 71% sensitivity and under 85% specificity, a median of about 6.4 months before onset. Sample size was not statistically predetermined, and investigators were not blinded to group allocation. A 13 V-J signature model separated ophthalmopathy from stable hyperthyroidism, with about 88% sensitivity and approximately 81% specificity in cross-validation and 80%/75% in testing.

V is clipped by 5 bases and J by 4 bases, and the sequence between their germline boundaries is 18 bases long. CDR1 SGHTA and CDR2 FQGTGA were looked up in the germline V gene. The cysteine opens and the phenylalanine closes a CDR3 of 15 amino acids. Solely the CDR3 DNA is kept, with 45 bases framed from the first base. The chain is encoded by TRBV7-3 joined to TRBJ2-7; the D gene assignment is perhaps TRBD1 or TRBD2, with each matching 5 bases. Input material: blood. This receptor was identified in a woman aged 55-75 years with Graves' ophthalmopathy. The CDR3: CASSPRRPGGYEQYF. The bases are TGTGCCAGCAGCCCTCGCCGCCCTGGGGGTTACGAGCAGTACTTC.